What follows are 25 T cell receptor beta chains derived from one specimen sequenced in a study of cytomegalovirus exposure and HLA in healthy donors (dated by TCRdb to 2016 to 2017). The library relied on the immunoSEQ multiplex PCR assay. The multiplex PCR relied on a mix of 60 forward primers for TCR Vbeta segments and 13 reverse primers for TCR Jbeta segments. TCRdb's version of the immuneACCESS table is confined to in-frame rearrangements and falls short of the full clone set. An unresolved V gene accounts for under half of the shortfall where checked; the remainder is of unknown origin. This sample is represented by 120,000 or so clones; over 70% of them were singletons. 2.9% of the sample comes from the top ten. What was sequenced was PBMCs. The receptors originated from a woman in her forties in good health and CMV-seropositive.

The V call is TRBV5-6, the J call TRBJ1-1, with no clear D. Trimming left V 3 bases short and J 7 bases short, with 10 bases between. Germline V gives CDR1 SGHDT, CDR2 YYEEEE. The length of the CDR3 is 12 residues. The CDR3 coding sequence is TGTGCCAGCAGCTCCCCCAGAGGTGAAGCTTTCTTT. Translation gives CASSSPRGEAFF.

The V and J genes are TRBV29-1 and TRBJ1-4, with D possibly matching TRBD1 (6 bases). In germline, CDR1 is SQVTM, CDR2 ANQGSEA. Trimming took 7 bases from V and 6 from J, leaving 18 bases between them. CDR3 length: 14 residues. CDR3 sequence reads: CSAARTVTDEKLFF. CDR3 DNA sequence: TGCAGCGCCGCCCGGACAGTAACGGATGAAAAACTGTTTTTT.

CDR3 coding DNA: TGCGCCAGCAGCCAAGACTTAGGAGCGCACGAGCAGTACTTC. This sequence encodes CASSQDLGAHEQYF. The rearrangement joins TRBV4-3 to TRBJ2-7, with unresolved D. The germline gives CDR1 LGHNA, CDR2 YSLEER. V dropped 0 bases and J dropped 5 bases, with 11 bases sitting between them. The CDR3 spans 14 residues.

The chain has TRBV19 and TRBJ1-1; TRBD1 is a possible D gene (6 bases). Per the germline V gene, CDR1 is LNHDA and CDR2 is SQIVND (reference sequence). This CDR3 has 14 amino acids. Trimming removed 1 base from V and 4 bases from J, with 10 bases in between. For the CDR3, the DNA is TGTGCCAGTAGTATAGGCAGGGGTCCCACTGAAGCTTTCTTT. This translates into CASSIGRGPTEAFF.

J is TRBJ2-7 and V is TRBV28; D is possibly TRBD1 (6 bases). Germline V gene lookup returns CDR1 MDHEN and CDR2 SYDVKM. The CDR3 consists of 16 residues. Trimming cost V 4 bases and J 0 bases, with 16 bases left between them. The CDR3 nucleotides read TGTGCCAGCAGTTCGCGCCGGGACACTCACTCCTACGAGCAGTACTTC. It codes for CASSSRRDTHSYEQYF.

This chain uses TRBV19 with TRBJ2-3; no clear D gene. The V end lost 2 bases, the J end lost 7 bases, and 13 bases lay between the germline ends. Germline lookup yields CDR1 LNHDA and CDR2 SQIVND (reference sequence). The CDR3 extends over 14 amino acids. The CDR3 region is CASSIPTDENTQYF. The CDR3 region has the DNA TGTGCCAGTAGTATACCGACTGACGAGAATACGCAGTATTTT.

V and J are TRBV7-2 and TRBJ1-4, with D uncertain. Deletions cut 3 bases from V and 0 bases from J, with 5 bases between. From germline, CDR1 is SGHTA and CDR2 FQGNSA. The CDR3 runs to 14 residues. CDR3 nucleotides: TGTGCCAGCAGCTTCGAGGCAACTAATGAAAAACTGTTTTTT. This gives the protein CASSFEATNEKLFF.

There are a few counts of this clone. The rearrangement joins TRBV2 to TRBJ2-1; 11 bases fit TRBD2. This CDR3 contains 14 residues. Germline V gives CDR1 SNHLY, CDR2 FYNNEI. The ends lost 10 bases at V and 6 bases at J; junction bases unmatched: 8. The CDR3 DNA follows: TGTGCCACGAAACCGGGACTAGCGGCCAATGAGCAGTTCTTC. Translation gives CATKPGLAANEQFF.

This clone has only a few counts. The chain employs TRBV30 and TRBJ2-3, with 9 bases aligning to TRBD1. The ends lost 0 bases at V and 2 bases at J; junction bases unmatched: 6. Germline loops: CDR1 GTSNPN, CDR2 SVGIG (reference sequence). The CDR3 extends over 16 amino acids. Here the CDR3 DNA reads TGTGCCTGGAGTGTACTCGGACAGGGGATCACAGATACGCAGTATTTT. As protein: CAWSVLGQGITDTQYF.

This CDR3 reads CASSSVRAANYGYTF. As DNA, the CDR3 is TGTGCCAGCAGCTCCGTGAGGGCAGCTAACTATGGCTACACCTTC. This chain joins TRBV7-2 and TRBJ1-2; D unclear. Germline CDR1 and CDR2: SGHTA and FQGNSA. Trimming left V 4 bases short and J 0 bases short, with 12 bases between. The CDR3 length is 15 residues.

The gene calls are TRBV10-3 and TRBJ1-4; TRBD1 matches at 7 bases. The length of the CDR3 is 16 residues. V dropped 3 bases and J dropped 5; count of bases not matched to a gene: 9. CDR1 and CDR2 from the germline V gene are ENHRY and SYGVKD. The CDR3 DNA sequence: TGTGCCATCAGTGATTCCAAGGGGGCGAGGAATGAAAAACTGTTTTTT. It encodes CAISDSKGARNEKLFF.

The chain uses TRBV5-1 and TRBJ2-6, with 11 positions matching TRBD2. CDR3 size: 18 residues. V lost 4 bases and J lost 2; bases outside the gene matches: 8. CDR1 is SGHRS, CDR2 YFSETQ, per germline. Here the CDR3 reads CASSPLAGAVPGANVLTF. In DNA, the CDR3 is TGCGCCAGCAGCCCACTAGCGGGGGCTGTCCCTGGGGCCAACGTCCTGACTTTC.

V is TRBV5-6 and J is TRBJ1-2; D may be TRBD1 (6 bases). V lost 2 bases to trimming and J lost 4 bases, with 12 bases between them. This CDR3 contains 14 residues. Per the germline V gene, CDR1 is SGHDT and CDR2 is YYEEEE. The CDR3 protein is CASSFRGAPYGYTF. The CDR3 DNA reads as TGTGCCAGCAGCTTCCGGGGGGCACCCTATGGCTACACCTTC.

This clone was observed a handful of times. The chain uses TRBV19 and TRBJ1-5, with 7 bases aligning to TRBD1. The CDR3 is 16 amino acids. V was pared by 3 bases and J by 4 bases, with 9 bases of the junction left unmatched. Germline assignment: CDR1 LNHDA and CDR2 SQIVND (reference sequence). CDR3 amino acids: CASSIPMTGRNQPQHF. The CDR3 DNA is TGTGCCAGTAGTATCCCTATGACAGGGCGTAATCAGCCCCAGCATTTT.

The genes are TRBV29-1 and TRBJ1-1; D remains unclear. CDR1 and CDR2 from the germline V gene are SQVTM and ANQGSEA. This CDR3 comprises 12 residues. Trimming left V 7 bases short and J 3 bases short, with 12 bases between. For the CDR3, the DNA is TGCAGCGCCGAAACAGAAGACACTGAAGCTTTCTTT. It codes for CSAETEDTEAFF.

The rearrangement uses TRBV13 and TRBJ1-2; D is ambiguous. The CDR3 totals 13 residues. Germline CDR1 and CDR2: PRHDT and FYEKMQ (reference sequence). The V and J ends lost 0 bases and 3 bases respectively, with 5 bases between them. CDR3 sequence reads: CASSLGGYYGYTF. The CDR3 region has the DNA TGTGCCAGCAGCTTAGGGGGCTACTATGGCTACACCTTC.

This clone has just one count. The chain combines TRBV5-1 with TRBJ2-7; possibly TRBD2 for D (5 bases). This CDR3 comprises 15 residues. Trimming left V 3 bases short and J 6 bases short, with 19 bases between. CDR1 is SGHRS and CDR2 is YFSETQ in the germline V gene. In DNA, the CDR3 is TGCGCCAGCAGCTCGAGCGGCATAGGACGGACCGAGCAGTACTTC. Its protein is CASSSSGIGRTEQYF.

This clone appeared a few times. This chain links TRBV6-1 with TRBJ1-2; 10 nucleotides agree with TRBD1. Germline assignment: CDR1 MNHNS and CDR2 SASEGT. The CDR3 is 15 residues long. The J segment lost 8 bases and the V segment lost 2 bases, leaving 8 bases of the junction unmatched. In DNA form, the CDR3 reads TGTGCCAGCAGTGAACATGGGACAGGGGTTTTAGGCTACACCTTC. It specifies CASSEHGTGVLGYTF.

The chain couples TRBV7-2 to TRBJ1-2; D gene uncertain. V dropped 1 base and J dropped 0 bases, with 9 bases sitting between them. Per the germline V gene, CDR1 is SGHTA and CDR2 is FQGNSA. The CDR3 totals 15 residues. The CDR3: CASSLGSKSNYGYTF. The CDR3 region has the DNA TGTGCCAGCAGCTTAGGTAGCAAGTCTAACTATGGCTACACCTTC.

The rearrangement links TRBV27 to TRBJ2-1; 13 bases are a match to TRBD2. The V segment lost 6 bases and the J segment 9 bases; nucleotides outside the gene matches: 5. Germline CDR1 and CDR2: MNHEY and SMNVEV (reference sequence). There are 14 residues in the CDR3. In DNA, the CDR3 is TGTGCCAGCAGACCACTAGCGGGAGGGGTTGAGCAGTTCTTC. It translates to CASRPLAGGVEQFF.

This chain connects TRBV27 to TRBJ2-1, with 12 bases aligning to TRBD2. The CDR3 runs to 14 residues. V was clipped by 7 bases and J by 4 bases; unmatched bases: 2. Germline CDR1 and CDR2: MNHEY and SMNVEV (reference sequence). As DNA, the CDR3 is TGTGCCAGCAAGACTAGCGGGGGATACAATGAGCAGTTCTTC. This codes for CASKTSGGYNEQFF.

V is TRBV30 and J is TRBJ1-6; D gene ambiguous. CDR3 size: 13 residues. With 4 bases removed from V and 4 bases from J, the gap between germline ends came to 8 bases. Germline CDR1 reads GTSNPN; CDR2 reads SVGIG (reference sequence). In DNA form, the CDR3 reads TGTGCCTGGACCCGGGAGTATAATTCACCCCTCCACTTT. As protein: CAWTREYNSPLHF.

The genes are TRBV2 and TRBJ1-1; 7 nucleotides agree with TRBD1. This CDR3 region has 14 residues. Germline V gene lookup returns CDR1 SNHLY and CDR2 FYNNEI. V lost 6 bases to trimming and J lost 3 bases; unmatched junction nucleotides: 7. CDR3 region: CASRFDRVDTEAFF. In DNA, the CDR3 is TGTGCCAGCAGATTCGACAGGGTTGACACTGAAGCTTTCTTT.

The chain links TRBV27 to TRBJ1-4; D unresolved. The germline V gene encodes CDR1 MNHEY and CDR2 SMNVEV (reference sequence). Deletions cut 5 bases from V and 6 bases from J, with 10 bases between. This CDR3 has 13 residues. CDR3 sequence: CASSHGRYEKLFF. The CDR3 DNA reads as TGTGCCAGCAGTCATGGGCGATATGAAAAACTGTTTTTT.

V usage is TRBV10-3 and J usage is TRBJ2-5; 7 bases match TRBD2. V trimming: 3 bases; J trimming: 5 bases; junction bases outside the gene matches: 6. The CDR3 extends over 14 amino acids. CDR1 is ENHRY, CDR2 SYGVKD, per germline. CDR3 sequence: CAISDGEGGETQYF. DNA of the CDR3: TGTGCCATCAGTGATGGGGAGGGAGGGGAGACCCAGTACTTC.